This is a list of T cell receptor beta chains from one sample in a study of blood T cell repertoires in COVID-19. The repertoire was sequenced with immunoSEQ multiplex PCR; TCRdb's copy has only in-frame clones and lacks some. The sample carries 190,000 or so clones, 75% to 90% recorded once. The sample comprised PBMCs or T cells enriched from blood (not recorded which). These receptors were taken from a woman aged 30 to 39 who had recovered from COVID-19. The CDR3 runs from the conserved cysteine through the conserved F or W. D genes are given only for firm matches. Clone size is not always given. Where it is, it says once, few, many or a class for expanded clones.

- | TRBJ1-4 | TRBV7-2 | - | CASSQRRGNEKLFF | TGTGCCAGCAGCCAAAGACGGGGAAATGAAAAACTGTTTTTT
TRBD1 | TRBJ1-6 | TRBV6-6 | - | CASRPGTGGGSPLHF | TGTGCCAGCCGTCCCGGGACAGGGGGTGGGTCACCCCTCCACTTT
- | TRBJ1-1 | TRBV20-1 | once | CSARGTEAFF | TGCAGTGCCCGGGGGACTGAAGCTTTCTTT
TRBD1 | TRBJ2-7 | TRBV5-4 | - | CASSYGGQGIYEQYF | TGTGCCAGCAGCTACGGTGGACAGGGAATCTACGAGCAGTACTTC
TRBD1 | TRBJ2-7 | TRBV13 | - | CASSRAAQGAWEQYF | TGTGCCAGCAGCAGAGCGGCACAGGGGGCTTGGGAGCAGTACTTC
- | TRBJ2-2 | TRBV5-6 | - | CASTKSGAGELFF | TGTGCCAGCACCAAATCGGGGGCCGGGGAGCTGTTTTTT
- | TRBJ1-3 | TRBV13 | - | CASSSDWTASNTIYF | TGTGCCAGCAGCTCGGACTGGACAGCCTCCAACACCATATATTTT
- | TRBJ1-5 | TRBV19 | - | CASTRKYSSSNQPQHF | TGTGCCAGTACGCGCAAGTATAGCAGCTCCAATCAGCCCCAGCATTTT
- | TRBJ1-4 | TRBV29-1 | - | CLTQGHRVPNEKLFF | TGCCTGACTCAGGGGCATCGTGTGCCTAATGAAAAACTGTTTTTT
- | TRBJ2-7 | TRBV9 | - | CASSPVGAGDHEQYF | TGTGCCAGCAGCCCAGTTGGCGCAGGGGACCACGAGCAGTACTTC
- | TRBJ2-3 | TRBV5-8 | - | CASSLGRGRTDTQYF | TGTGCCAGCAGCTTGGGGCGGGGACGCACAGATACGCAGTATTTT
TRBD1 | TRBJ2-5 | TRBV6-5 | - | CASTLDRVGETQYF | TGTGCCAGCACTCTGGACAGGGTGGGAGAGACCCAGTACTTC
TRBD1 | TRBJ1-2 | TRBV27 | - | CASRIFGQGNVDNYGYTF | TGTGCCAGCAGGATTTTCGGACAGGGAAATGTAGATAACTATGGCTACACCTTC
- | TRBJ1-1 | TRBV11-3 | - | CASSLDANSREAFF | TGTGCCAGCAGCTTAGATGCAAACAGTCGTGAAGCTTTCTTT
- | TRBJ1-6 | TRBV7-2 | few | CASSSSRVDGGSPLHF | TGTGCCAGCAGTTCATCTCGGGTTGATGGTGGTTCACCCCTCCACTTT
TRBD2 | TRBJ2-1 | TRBV24-1 | - | CATSPGGGLPSEQFF | TGTGCCACCAGTCCGGGGGGGGGTCTGCCGAGTGAGCAGTTCTTC
- | TRBJ2-7 | TRBV6-5 | few | CASSSWEQQGYEQYF | TGTGCCAGCAGTTCGTGGGAACAACAGGGCTACGAGCAGTACTTC
- | TRBJ1-3 | TRBV19 | - | CASSTGTTGNTIYF | TGTGCCAGTAGTACCGGGACTACCGGAAACACCATATATTTT
- | TRBJ2-7 | TRBV11-2 | once | CASSLDPGRAYEQYF | TGTGCCAGCAGCTTAGACCCGGGAAGGGCTTACGAGCAGTACTTC
- | TRBJ2-5 | TRBV7-2 | once | CASSSWHSNQETQYF | TGTGCCAGCAGCTCCTGGCATAGCAACCAAGAGACCCAGTACTTC
TRBD1 | TRBJ1-2 | TRBV9 | - | CASSPPGQGAYGYTF | TGTGCCAGCAGCCCCCCGGGACAGGGGGCCTATGGCTACACCTTC
TRBD1 | TRBJ1-1 | TRBV5-1 | few | CASPLDRGNTEAFF | TGCGCCAGCCCCCTGGACAGGGGGAACACTGAAGCTTTCTTT
- | TRBJ1-2 | TRBV9 | once | CASSVAYGEGGYTF | TGTGCCAGCAGCGTAGCTTATGGGGAGGGTGGCTACACCTTC
- | TRBJ1-6 | TRBV21-1 | - | CASRLRGGKNSPLHF | TGTGCCAGCAGGTTACGCGGGGGCAAAAATTCACCCCTCCACTTT